The T cell receptor (beta chain) under discussion was sequenced for a study of T cells in tuberculosis. The CDR3 contains 14 residues. The V and J ends lost 3 bases and 2 bases respectively, with 10 bases between them. Germline V gene sequence: CDR1 KGHSH, CDR2 LQKENI. In its sample, this clone was seen once. Clones were sequenced by immunoSEQ multiplex PCR, and TCRdb holds only the in-frame ones, with some missing. Found here are about 49,000 clones, around 96% of them singletons; the top ten hold more than 1.3%. Time point specified: new active TB diagnosis, blood taken before or within 7 days of starting treatment.

Sequences were derived from PBMCs, sampled at tuberculosis diagnosis. This receptor was obtained from an adult with tuberculosis. V is TRBV18 and J is TRBJ1-1; D not certain. The CDR3 DNA reads TGTGCCAGCTCACCCCTTGGCCCCAACACTGAAGCTTTCTTT. It specifies CASSPLGPNTEAFF.